The present TCR beta chain was sequenced within a study of T-cell reconstitution after alpha-beta-depleted transplantation in children. V shed 3 bases and J shed 2 bases, with 10 bases lying between them. This CDR3 contains 14 residues. Germline V gene data show CDR1 as LNHDA and CDR2 as SQIVND (reference sequence). As it was prepared, the TCRbeta library received unique molecular identifiers. TCRdb re-derived calls from the PCR reads in MiXCR, one entry per CDR3 protein. This sample has more than 150,000 distinct CDR3 sequences; less than 15% occur once, and the top ten carry around 13%. This clonotype has just a few counts.

The material was PBMCs from the stem cell graft donor, obtained from the stem cell graft. The clonotype comes from a human donor who donated a stem cell graft to a child with acute lymphoblastic leukemia. This chain connects TRBV19 to TRBJ1-2; D is unclear. This CDR3 reads CASSIGQRNYGYTF. For the CDR3, the DNA is TGTGCCAGTAGTATTGGGCAGCGAAACTATGGCTACACCTTC.